This T cell receptor beta chain was captured in a study of Graves' ophthalmopathy and Graves' hyperthyroidism. Amplification of the TCR beta CDR3 regions used RNA transcripts (as template). In the first round, RT-PCR was carried out with HTBI primers, and a multiplex PCR formed the second round. From the multiplex PCR reads, TCRdb called clonotypes with MiXCR, one entry per CDR3 protein. The table includes hundreds of thousands of distinct CDR3 sequences, just over 40% detected once. This clonotype was seen a handful of times. CDR1 is SNHLY, CDR2 FYNNEI, per germline. Trimming left V 5 bases short and J 3 bases short, with 8 bases between. The CDR3 is 12 amino acids.

This TCR was recovered from an adult man with Graves' ophthalmopathy. Sequenced input: peripheral blood. The chain recombines TRBV2 with TRBJ2-7; D ambiguous. CDR3 region: CASSPQSYEQYF. CDR3 bases: TGTGCCAGCAGTCCCCAGAGCTACGAGCAGTACTTC. Supplemented by reference TRBV2 and TRBJ2-7, the full variable domain reads EPEVTQTPSHQVTQMGQEVILRCVPISNHLYFYWYRQILGQKVEFLVSFYNNEISEKSEIFDDQFSVERPDGSNFTLKIRSTKLEDSAMYFCASSPQSYEQYFGPGTRLTVT.